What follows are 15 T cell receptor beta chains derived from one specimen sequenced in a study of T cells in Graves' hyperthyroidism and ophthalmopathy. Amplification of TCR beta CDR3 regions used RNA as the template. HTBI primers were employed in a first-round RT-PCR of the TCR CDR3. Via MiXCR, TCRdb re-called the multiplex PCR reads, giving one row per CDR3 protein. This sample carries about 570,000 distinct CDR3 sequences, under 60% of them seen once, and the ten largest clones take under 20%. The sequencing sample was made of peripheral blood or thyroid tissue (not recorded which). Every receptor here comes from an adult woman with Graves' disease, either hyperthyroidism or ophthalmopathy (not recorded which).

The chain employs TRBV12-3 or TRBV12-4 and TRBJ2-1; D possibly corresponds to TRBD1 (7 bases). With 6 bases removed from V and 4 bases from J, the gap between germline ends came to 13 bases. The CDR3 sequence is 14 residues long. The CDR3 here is CASRTGRSYNEQFF. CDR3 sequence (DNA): TGTGCCAGCAGGACAGGGAGGTCATACAATGAGCAGTTCTTC.

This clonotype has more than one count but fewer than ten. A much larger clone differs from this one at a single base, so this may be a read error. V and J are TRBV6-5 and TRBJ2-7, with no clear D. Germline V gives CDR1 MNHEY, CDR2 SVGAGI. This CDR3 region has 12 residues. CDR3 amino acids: CASSTPGYERYF. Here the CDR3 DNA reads TGTGCCAGCAGTACCCCGGGCTACGAGCGGTACTTC.

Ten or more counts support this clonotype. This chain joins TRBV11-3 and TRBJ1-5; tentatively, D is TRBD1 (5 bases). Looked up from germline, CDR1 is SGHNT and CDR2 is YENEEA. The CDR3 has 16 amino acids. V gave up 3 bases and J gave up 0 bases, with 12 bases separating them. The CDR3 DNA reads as TGTGCCAGCAGCTTCTACTTGACAGATAGCAATCAGCCCCAGCATTTT. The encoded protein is CASSFYLTDSNQPQHF.

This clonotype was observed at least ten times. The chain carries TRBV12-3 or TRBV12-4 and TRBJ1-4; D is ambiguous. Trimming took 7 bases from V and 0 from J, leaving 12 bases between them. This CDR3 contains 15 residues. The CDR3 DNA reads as TGTGCCAGCACCACGGGAATTTCAACTAATGAAAAACTGTTTTTT. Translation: CASTTGISTNEKLFF.

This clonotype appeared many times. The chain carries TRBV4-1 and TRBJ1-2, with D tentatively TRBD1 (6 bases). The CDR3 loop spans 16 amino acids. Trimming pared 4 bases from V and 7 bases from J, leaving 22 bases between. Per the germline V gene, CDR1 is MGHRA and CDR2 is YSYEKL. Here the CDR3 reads CASSPSPQGRGGGYTF. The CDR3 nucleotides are TGCGCCAGCAGCCCATCACCACAGGGAAGAGGTGGTGGCTACACCTTC.

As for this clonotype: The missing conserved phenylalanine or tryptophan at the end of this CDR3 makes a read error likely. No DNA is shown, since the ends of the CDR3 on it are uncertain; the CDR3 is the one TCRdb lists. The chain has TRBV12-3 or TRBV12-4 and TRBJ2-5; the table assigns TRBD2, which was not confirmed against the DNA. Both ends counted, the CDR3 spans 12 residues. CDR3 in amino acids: CASSLGRRDPGL.

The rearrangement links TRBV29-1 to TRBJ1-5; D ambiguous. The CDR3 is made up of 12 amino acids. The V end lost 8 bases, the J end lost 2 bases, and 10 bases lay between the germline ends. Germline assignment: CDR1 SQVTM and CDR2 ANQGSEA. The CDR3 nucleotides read TGCAGCTTAGGCGGGGGCAATCAGCCCCAGCATTTT. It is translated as CSLGGGNQPQHF.

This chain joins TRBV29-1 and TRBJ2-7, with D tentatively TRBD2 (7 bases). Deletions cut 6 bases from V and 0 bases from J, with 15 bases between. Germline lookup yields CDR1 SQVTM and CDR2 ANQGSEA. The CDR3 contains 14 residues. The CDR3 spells CSVGRGGHSYEQYF. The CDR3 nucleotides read TGCAGCGTGGGGAGGGGGGGGCACTCCTACGAGCAGTACTTC.

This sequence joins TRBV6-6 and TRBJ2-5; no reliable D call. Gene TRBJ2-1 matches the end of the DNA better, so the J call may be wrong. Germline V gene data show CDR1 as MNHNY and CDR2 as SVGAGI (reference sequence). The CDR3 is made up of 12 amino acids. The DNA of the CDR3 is TGTGCCAGCAGTTCGACGGTCAATGAGCAGTTCTTC. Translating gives CASSSTVNEQFF.

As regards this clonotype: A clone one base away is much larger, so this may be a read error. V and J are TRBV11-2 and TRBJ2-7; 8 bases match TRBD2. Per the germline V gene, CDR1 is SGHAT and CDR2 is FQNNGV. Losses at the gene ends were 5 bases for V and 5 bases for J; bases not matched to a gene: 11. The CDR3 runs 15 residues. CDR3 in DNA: TGTGCCAGCAGCCCCCCGGAGCGGGAGTTCCACGAGCAGTACTTC. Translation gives CASSPPEREFHEQYF.

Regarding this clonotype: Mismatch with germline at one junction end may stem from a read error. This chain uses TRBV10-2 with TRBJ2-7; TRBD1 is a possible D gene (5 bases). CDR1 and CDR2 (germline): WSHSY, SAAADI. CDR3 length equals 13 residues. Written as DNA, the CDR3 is TGTGCCAGCAGCAGGACACTCACCTACGAGCAGTACTTC. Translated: CASSRTLTYEQYF.

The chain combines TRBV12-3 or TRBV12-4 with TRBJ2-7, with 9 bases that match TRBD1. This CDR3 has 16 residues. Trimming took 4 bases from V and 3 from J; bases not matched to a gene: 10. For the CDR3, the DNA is TGTGCCAGCAGTTGGCCGGGACAGGGAAACAACTACGAGCAGTACTTC. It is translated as CASSWPGQGNNYEQYF.

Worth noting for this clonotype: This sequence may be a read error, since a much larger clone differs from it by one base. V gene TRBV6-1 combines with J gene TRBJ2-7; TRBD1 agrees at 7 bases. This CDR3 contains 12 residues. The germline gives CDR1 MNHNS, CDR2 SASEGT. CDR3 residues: CASFTGTVEHYF. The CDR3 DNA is TGTGCCAGCTTTACCGGGACAGTTGAGCATTACTTC.

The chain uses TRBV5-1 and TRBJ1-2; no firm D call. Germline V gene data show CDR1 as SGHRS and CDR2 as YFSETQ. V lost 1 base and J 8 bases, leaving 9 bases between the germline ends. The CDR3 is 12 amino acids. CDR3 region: CASSLNLGGYTF. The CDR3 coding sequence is TGCGCCAGCAGCTTGAATCTTGGCGGCTACACCTTC.

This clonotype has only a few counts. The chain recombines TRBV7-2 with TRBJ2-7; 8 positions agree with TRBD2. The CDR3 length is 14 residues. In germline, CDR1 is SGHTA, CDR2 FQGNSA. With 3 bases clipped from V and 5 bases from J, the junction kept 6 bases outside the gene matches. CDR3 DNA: TGTGCCAGCAGCTTCGGGAGCGGGAGACACGAGCAGTACTTC. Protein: CASSFGSGRHEQYF.